Below are 32 T cell receptor beta chains sequenced from a single sample in a study of blood T cell repertoires in COVID-19. The data were produced by immunoSEQ multiplex PCR, yet TCRdb's version contains in-frame clones alone and is incomplete. Of 350,000 or so clones listed, around 83% were seen once; the top ten hold 2.5% to 3%. Sequencing was done on a sample of peripheral blood. These receptor sequences come from a man aged 25 to 40 with active or convalescent COVID-19.

V gene TRBV7-8 combines with J gene TRBJ2-1; D is possibly TRBD2 (7 bases). From germline, CDR1 is SGHVS and CDR2 FQNEAQ. CDR3 length: 14 residues. Trimming stripped 5 bases from V and 9 bases from J, with 17 bases between. CDR3 residues: CASSGGGPFSEQFF. In DNA, the CDR3 is TGTGCCAGCAGCGGGGGGGGGCCTTTCAGTGAGCAGTTCTTC.

This clone was observed once. The DNA for the CDR3 is TGTGCCAGCAGCTCACAGGGGGATCAGCCCCAGCATTTT. Protein sequence: CASSSQGDQPQHF. The chain carries TRBV7-6 and TRBJ1-5, with 8 bases fitting TRBD1. The CDR3 is 13 amino acids. The germline V gene has CDR1 SGHVS and CDR2 FNYEAQ. V shed 4 bases, J shed 5 bases, and the junction held 1 base outside the gene matches.

This chain connects TRBV5-1 to TRBJ1-2, with 7 bases aligning to TRBD1. V dropped 4 bases and J dropped 4; count of bases not matched to a gene: 13. CDR3 length: 16 amino acids. Germline CDR1 is SGHRS and CDR2 is YFSETQ. CDR3 DNA: TGCGCCAGCAGCACCGGACAGGAAGGAAGGGCCTATGGCTACACCTTC. It encodes CASSTGQEGRAYGYTF.

The chain combines TRBV24-1 with TRBJ2-5; TRBD1 matches 9 bases. J was trimmed by 5 bases and V by 4 bases; bases with no gene match: 4. Germline V gives CDR1 KGHDR, CDR2 SFDVKD. CDR3 length: 14 residues. CDR3 nucleotides: TGTGCCACCAGTGACTCTGACAGGGGGGAGACCCAGTACTTC. Its translation: CATSDSDRGETQYF.

The chain is built from TRBV5-4 and TRBJ2-1; 7 bases align to TRBD2. There are 15 residues in the CDR3. The V and J ends lost 5 bases and 3 bases, in that order; junction bases with no gene match: 8. Germline V lookup: CDR1 SGHNT, CDR2 YYREEE (reference sequence). The CDR3 nucleotides read TGTGCCAGCAGGATTAGCGGGTCCCTCTACAATGAGCAGTTCTTC. Amino acids: CASRISGSLYNEQFF.

The chain joins TRBV7-3 to TRBJ1-2, with 8 positions matching TRBD1. The germline gives CDR1 SGHTA, CDR2 FQGTGA. V was pared by 5 bases and J by 8 bases, with 16 bases of the junction left unmatched. The CDR3 is 16 residues long. The CDR3 reads CASSPPRRQGSHGYTF. The CDR3 bases are TGTGCCAGCAGCCCCCCCCGCCGACAGGGGTCGCACGGCTACACCTTC.

V and J are TRBV25-1 and TRBJ1-3, with TRBD1 matching over 8 bases. The germline V gene encodes CDR1 MGHDK and CDR2 SYGVNS. The CDR3 loop spans 15 amino acids. The V and J ends lost 5 bases and 2 bases, in that order; junction bases with no gene match: 5. This CDR3 reads CASSLDREAGNTIYF. CDR3 nucleotides: TGTGCCAGCAGTCTGGACAGGGAAGCTGGAAACACCATATATTTT. The entire variable domain, with the rest obtained from reference TRBV25-1 and TRBJ1-3, is as follows: EADIYQTPRYLVIGTGKKITLECSQTMGHDKMYWYQQDPGMELHLIHYSYGVNSTEKGDLSSESTVSRIRTEHFPLTLESARPSHTSQYLCASSLDREAGNTIYFGEGSWLTVV.

The chain links TRBV11-2 to TRBJ2-1; 13 bases are shared with TRBD2. V was pared by 4 bases and J by 6 bases, with 9 bases of the junction left unmatched. Germline V lookup: CDR1 SGHAT, CDR2 FQNNGV. This CDR3 has 17 residues. The CDR3 DNA reads TGTGCCAGCAGCTCCAACTCGGGACTAGCGGGACTCAATGAGCAGTTCTTC. Encoded protein: CASSSNSGLAGLNEQFF.

This chain joins TRBV3-1 (or the pseudogene TRBV3-2) and TRBJ2-1; TRBD1 aligns across 7 bases. CDR3 length: 12 residues. Germline CDR1 and CDR2: LGHDT and YNNKEL (reference sequence). V was clipped by 0 bases and J by 11 bases; unmatched bases: 1. This CDR3 is CASSQETGKQFF. The CDR3 DNA reads as TGTGCCAGCAGCCAAGAGACAGGGAAGCAGTTCTTC.

The V and J genes are TRBV7-3 and TRBJ2-7, with a possible D match to TRBD2 (5 bases). CDR3 length equals 13 residues. Germline lookup yields CDR1 SGHTA and CDR2 FQGTGA. V lost 4 bases and J 5 bases, leaving 12 bases between the germline ends. The CDR3 here is CASSYGGGDEQYF. The CDR3 DNA sequence: TGTGCCAGCAGCTACGGAGGTGGTGACGAGCAGTACTTC.

The J gene is TRBJ1-2, the V gene TRBV28, with D possibly being TRBD1 (5 bases). V lost 6 bases, J lost 5 bases, and 19 bases lay in between. The CDR3 consists of 15 residues. Germline V gene data show CDR1 as MDHEN and CDR2 as SYDVKM. The CDR3 coding sequence is TGTGCCAGCAGATCTCCCCCGGGGGACTTGTATGGCTACACCTTC. Its translation is CASRSPPGDLYGYTF.

This clone was recorded at least ten times. The CDR3 sequence: CASGSSGNTIYF. CDR3 DNA sequence: TGTGCCAGCGGCAGCTCTGGAAACACCATATATTTT. The chain uses TRBV2 and TRBJ1-3; no clear D. The V end was cut by 8 bases, the J end by 0 bases, with 5 bases between. The CDR3 runs 12 residues. Per germline, CDR1 SNHLY and CDR2 FYNNEI.

The V and J genes are TRBV9 and TRBJ2-7, with 7 positions matching TRBD2. The V gene's germline CDR1 is SGDLS and CDR2 YYNGEE. The CDR3 totals 15 residues. The V and J ends lost 3 bases and 3 bases, in that order; junction bases with no gene match: 9. This CDR3 is CASSEGGAVNYEQYF. The CDR3 DNA reads TGTGCCAGCAGCGAGGGAGGGGCGGTAAACTACGAGCAGTACTTC.

The chain is built from TRBV4-3 and TRBJ2-3; D perhaps matches TRBD2 (7 bases). Germline loops: CDR1 LGHNA, CDR2 YSLEER. The V and J ends lost 5 bases and 3 bases respectively, with 15 bases between them. The CDR3 is 15 amino acids. CDR3 nucleotide sequence: TGCGCCAGCAGCTTTGTGCGGGGGCAAACAGATACGCAGTATTTT. Its protein product is CASSFVRGQTDTQYF.

The chain uses TRBV2 and TRBJ2-7; 8 bases fit TRBD2. The CDR3 loop spans 17 amino acids. With V trimmed by 3 bases and J by 0 bases, 10 bases remained unmatched. Germline V gene lookup returns CDR1 SNHLY and CDR2 FYNNEI. CDR3 in amino acids: CASSDPISGINSYEQYF. In DNA, the CDR3 is TGTGCCAGCAGTGATCCCATTAGCGGGATCAACTCCTACGAGCAGTACTTC.

The rearrangement joins TRBV30 to TRBJ1-2; the match to TRBD1 covers 7 bases. In germline, CDR1 is GTSNPN, CDR2 SVGIG (reference sequence). This CDR3 has 13 residues. CDR3 loop: CAMRRGRPYGYTF. The CDR3 region has the DNA TGTGCGATGAGGAGGGGGCGTCCCTATGGCTACACCTTC.

The chain carries TRBV9 and TRBJ2-5; 10 bases line up with TRBD1. Germline assignment: CDR1 SGDLS and CDR2 YYNGEE. The CDR3 is 17 amino acids. Unmatched junction bases numbered 6, after V lost 0 bases and J lost 1 base. CDR3 region: CASSVGGTGAFQETQYF. The CDR3, as DNA: TGTGCCAGCAGCGTAGGTGGGACAGGGGCTTTCCAAGAGACCCAGTACTTC. The full variable domain, its missing parts supplied by reference TRBV9 and TRBJ2-5, is DSGVTQTPKHLITATGQRVTLRCSPRSGDLSVYWYQQSLDQGLQFLIQYYNGEERAKGNILERFSAQQFPDLHSELNLSSLELGDSALYFCASSVGGTGAFQETQYFGPGTRLLVL.

This clone was seen more than once but under ten times. V and J are TRBV2 and TRBJ2-1; D is perhaps TRBD2 (5 bases). The V gene lost 6 bases and the J gene lost 9 bases, with 12 bases spanning the gap. Looked up from germline, CDR1 is SNHLY and CDR2 is FYNNEI. CDR3 size: 12 residues. The CDR3 DNA follows: TGTGCCAGCAGGGAGGAACGGAGTGAGCAGTTCTTC. It codes for CASREERSEQFF.

This rearrangement joins TRBV19 to TRBJ1-4; TRBD1 aligns across 8 bases. This CDR3 spans 15 amino acids. The V gene end was trimmed by 5 bases and the J gene end by 7 bases; junction bases not matched to a gene: 9. The V gene's germline CDR1 is LNHDA and CDR2 SQIVND (reference sequence). The CDR3 DNA reads TGTGCCAGTAGTCCTCAGGGGGCTACGAGTGAAAAACTGTTTTTT. Translation gives CASSPQGATSEKLFF. The full variable domain, rest sourced from reference TRBV19 and TRBJ1-4, is DGGITQSPKYLFRKEGQNVTLSCEQNLNHDAMYWYRQDPGQGLRLIYYSQIVNDFQKGDIAEGYSVSREKKESFPLTVTSAQKNPTAFYLCASSPQGATSEKLFFGSGTQLSVL.

The chain links TRBV4-1 to TRBJ1-2; 7 bases fit TRBD1. CDR1 and CDR2 (germline): MGHRA, YSYEKL. V shed 4 bases and J 2 bases; nucleotides not matched to a gene: 4. The CDR3 covers 14 residues. The CDR3 loop reads CASSPGDRNYGYTF. In DNA form, the CDR3 reads TGCGCCAGCAGCCCTGGGGACAGAAACTATGGCTACACCTTC.

The rearrangement uses TRBV27 and TRBJ2-7; D may be TRBD2 (5 bases). The CDR3 has 14 amino acids. The V end was cut by 4 bases, the J end by 7 bases, with 17 bases between. From germline, CDR1 is MNHEY and CDR2 SMNVEV (reference sequence). CDR3 region: CASSSRLISGEQYF. The DNA of the CDR3 is TGTGCCAGCAGTTCAAGACTGATTTCGGGGGAGCAGTACTTC.

The V gene is TRBV30, the J gene TRBJ1-3; D is undetermined. This CDR3 region has 14 residues. V was clipped by 2 bases and J by 1 base, with 9 bases between them. Looked up from germline, CDR1 is GTSNPN and CDR2 is SVGIG (reference sequence). Here the CDR3 reads CAWSMTFSGNTIYF. The DNA for the CDR3 is TGTGCCTGGAGTATGACATTTTCTGGAAACACCATATATTTT.

V gene TRBV29-1 combines with J gene TRBJ1-2; D gene ambiguous. Per the germline V gene, CDR1 is SQVTM and CDR2 is ANQGSEA. This CDR3 comprises 12 residues. V lost 3 bases to trimming and J lost 6 bases, with 11 bases between them. The CDR3 sequence is CSVDETKNGYTF. Written as DNA, the CDR3 is TGCAGCGTTGACGAGACAAAGAATGGCTACACCTTC.

V usage is TRBV30 and J usage is TRBJ1-1; D is uncertain. In germline, CDR1 is GTSNPN, CDR2 SVGIG (reference sequence). CDR3 length: 13 residues. V lost 4 bases to trimming and J lost 1 base, with 10 bases between them. CDR3 amino acids: CAWIRAGNTEAFF. The CDR3 region has the DNA TGTGCCTGGATCCGGGCGGGGAACACTGAAGCTTTCTTT.

This chain uses TRBV30 with TRBJ1-5, with D perhaps TRBD1 (6 bases). This CDR3 region has 15 residues. Germline V gene lookup returns CDR1 GTSNPN and CDR2 SVGIG (reference sequence). V lost 0 bases to trimming and J lost 0 bases, with 9 bases between them. The CDR3 DNA sequence: TGTGCCTGGAGTGTCCCAGGGGCTAGCAATCAGCCCCAGCATTTT. This gives the protein CAWSVPGASNQPQHF.

The V gene is TRBV30, the J gene TRBJ1-1; perhaps TRBD1 as D (5 bases). CDR3 length: 12 residues. Per germline, CDR1 GTSNPN and CDR2 SVGIG (reference sequence). The V end was cut by 5 bases, the J end by 1 base, with 8 bases between. CDR3 in amino acids: CAWGTGNTEAFF. The CDR3 region has the DNA TGTGCCTGGGGGACGGGGAACACTGAAGCTTTCTTT.

This rearrangement joins TRBV9 to TRBJ2-2, with 14 bases identical to TRBD2. The CDR3 has 19 amino acids. Unmatched junction bases numbered 12, after V lost 2 bases and J lost 6 bases. CDR1 and CDR2 (germline): SGDLS, YYNGEE. CDR3 nucleotide sequence: TGTGCCAGCAGCGTCTCTTTGGGACTAGCGGGAGTTGGTGCCGGGGAGCTGTTTTTT. Its protein product is CASSVSLGLAGVGAGELFF.

The chain carries TRBV7-2 and TRBJ2-7; 9 nucleotides align to TRBD1. CDR3 length: 17 amino acids. Germline CDR1 reads SGHTA; CDR2 reads FQGNSA. With V trimmed by 2 bases and J by 5 bases, 13 bases remained unmatched. For the CDR3, the DNA is TGTGCCAGCAGCTTATGGATTATCCGGGACAGGGAAAACGAGCAGTACTTC. Encoded protein: CASSLWIIRDRENEQYF.

The chain employs TRBV6-5 and TRBJ1-4; TRBD1 might be the D (5 bases). The CDR3 loop spans 14 amino acids. Per the germline V gene, CDR1 is MNHEY and CDR2 is SVGAGI. V lost 9 bases, J lost 5 bases, and 16 bases lay in between. The CDR3 sequence is CASFSPAGNEKLFF. DNA of the CDR3: TGTGCCAGTTTCTCTCCGGCAGGGAATGAAAAACTGTTTTTT.

The CDR3 bases are TGTGCCAGCAGTGCGGAGCGGGGGGGCCAGGCAGATACGCAGTATTTT. Its protein product is CASSAERGGQADTQYF. The chain employs TRBV2 and TRBJ2-3, with 10 bases aligning to TRBD2. The CDR3 extends over 16 amino acids. Trimming removed 4 bases from V and 4 bases from J; junction bases left unmatched: 8. Germline V lookup: CDR1 SNHLY, CDR2 FYNNEI.

This chain joins TRBV20-1 and TRBJ1-5, with D perhaps TRBD1 (6 bases). Germline V lookup: CDR1 DFQATT, CDR2 SNEGSKA (reference sequence). The CDR3 is made up of 15 amino acids. The germline V and J ends were trimmed by 3 bases and 4 bases, with 16 bases remaining between them. The CDR3 region has the DNA TGCAGTGCTAGTCAGGGGCAGCGGGAAAATCAGCCCCAGCATTTT. It specifies CSASQGQRENQPQHF.

This clone was counted once. The V gene is TRBV6-2 or TRBV6-3, the J gene TRBJ2-5, with 9 bases that match TRBD1. The CDR3 is 16 amino acids. Germline CDR1 MNHEY, CDR2 SVGEGT. V dropped 5 bases and J dropped 1; count of bases not matched to a gene: 8. CDR3 protein: CASSPLRTGVQETQYF. As DNA, the CDR3 is TGTGCCAGCAGTCCACTCAGGACAGGGGTCCAAGAGACCCAGTACTTC.